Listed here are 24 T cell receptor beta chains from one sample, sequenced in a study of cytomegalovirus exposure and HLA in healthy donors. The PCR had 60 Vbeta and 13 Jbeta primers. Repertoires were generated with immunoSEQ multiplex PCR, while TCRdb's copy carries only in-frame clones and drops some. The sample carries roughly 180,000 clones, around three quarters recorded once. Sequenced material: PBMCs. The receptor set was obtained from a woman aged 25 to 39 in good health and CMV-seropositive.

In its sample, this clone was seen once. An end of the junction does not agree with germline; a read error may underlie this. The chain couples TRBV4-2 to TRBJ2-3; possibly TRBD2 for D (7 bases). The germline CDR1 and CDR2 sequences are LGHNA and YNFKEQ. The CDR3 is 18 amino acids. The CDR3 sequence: CASNQVGGGLALTDTQYF. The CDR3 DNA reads TGTGCCAGCAACCAAGTAGGCGGGGGCCTCGCCCTAACAGATACGCAGTATTTT.

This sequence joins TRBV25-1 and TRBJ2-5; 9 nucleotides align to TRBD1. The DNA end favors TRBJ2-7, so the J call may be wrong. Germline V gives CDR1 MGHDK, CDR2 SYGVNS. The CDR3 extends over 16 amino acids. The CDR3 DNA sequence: TGTGCCAGCAGTGCCTCGGCCCCGACAGGGGGCTACGAGCAGTACTTC. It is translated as CASSASAPTGGYEQYF.

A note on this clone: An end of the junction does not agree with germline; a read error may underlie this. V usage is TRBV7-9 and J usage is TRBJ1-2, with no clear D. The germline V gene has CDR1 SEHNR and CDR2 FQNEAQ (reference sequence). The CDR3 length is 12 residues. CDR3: CSSSREFYGYTF. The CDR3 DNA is TGTTCCAGCAGTCGAGAGTTCTATGGCTACACCTTC.

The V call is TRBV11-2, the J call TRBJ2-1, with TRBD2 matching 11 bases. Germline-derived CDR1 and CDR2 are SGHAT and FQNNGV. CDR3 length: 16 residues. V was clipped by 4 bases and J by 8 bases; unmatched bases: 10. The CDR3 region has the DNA TGTGCCAGCAGCTCCAAGGGCCTAGCGGGGGGAGATGAGCAGTTCTTC. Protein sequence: CASSSKGLAGGDEQFF.

The CDR3 region has the DNA TGTGCCAGCAGCTTGGTCGACAGGAATCAGCCCCAGCATTTT. The encoded protein is CASSLVDRNQPQHF. This sequence joins TRBV5-6 and TRBJ1-5; D may be TRBD1 (6 bases). Germline CDR1 reads SGHDT; CDR2 reads YYEEEE. This CDR3 has 14 amino acids. V was shortened by 0 bases and J by 4 bases, with 8 bases between the two germline ends.

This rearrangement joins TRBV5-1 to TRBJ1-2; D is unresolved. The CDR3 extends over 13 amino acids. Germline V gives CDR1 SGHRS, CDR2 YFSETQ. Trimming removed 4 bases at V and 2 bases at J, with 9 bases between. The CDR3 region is CASSPNANYGYTF. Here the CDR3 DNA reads TGCGCCAGCAGCCCTAACGCGAACTATGGCTACACCTTC. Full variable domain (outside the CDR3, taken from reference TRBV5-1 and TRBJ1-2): KAGVTQTPRYLIKTRGQQVTLSCSPISGHRSVSWYQQTPGQGLQFLFEYFSETQRNKGNFPGRFSGRQFSNSRSEMNVSTLELGDSALYLCASSPNANYGYTFGSGTRLTVV.

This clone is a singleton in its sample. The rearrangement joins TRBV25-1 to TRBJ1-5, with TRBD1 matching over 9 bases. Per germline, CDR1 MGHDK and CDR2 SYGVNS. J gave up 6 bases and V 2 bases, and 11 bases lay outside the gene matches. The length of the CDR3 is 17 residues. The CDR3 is CASSEKVKGTGLQPQHF. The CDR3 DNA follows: TGTGCCAGCAGTGAAAAAGTTAAAGGGACAGGGCTTCAGCCCCAGCATTTT.

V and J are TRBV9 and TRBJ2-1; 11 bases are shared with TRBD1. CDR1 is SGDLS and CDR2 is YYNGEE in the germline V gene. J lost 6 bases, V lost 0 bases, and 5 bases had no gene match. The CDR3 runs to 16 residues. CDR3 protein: CASSVAGTGGSNEQFF. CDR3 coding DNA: TGTGCCAGCAGCGTAGCGGGGACAGGGGGAAGCAATGAGCAGTTCTTC.

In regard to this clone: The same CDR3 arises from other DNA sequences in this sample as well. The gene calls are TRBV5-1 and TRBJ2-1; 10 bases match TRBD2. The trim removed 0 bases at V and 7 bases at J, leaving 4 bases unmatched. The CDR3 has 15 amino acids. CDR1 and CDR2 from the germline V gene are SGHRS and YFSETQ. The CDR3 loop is CASSLVASGGNEQFF. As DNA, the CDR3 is TGCGCCAGCAGCTTGGTGGCTAGCGGGGGTAATGAGCAGTTCTTC.

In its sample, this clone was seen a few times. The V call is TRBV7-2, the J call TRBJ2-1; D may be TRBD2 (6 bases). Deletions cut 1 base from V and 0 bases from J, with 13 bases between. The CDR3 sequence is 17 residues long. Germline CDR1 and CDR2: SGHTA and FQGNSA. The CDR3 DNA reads TGTGCCAGCAGCTTAGATGCGGGGACGACCTCCTACAATGAGCAGTTCTTC. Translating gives CASSLDAGTTSYNEQFF.

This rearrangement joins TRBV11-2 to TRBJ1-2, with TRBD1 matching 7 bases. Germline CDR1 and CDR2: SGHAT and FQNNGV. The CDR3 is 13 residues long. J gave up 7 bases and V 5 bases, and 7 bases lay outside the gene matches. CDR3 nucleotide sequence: TGTGCCAGCAGCCAGGACAGGAACGGTGGCTACACCTTC. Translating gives CASSQDRNGGYTF.

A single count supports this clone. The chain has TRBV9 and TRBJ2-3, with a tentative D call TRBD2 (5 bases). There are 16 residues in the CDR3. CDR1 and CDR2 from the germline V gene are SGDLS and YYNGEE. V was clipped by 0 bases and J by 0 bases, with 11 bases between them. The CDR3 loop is CASSVGPAGSTDTQYF. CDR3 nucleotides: TGTGCCAGCAGCGTAGGGCCGGCGGGCAGCACAGATACGCAGTATTTT.

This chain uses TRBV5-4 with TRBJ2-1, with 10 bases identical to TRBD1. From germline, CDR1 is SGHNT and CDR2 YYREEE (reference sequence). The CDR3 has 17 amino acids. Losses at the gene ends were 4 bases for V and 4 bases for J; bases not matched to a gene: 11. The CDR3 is CASSPGGADRGYNEQFF. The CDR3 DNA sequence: TGTGCCAGCAGCCCGGGGGGGGCGGACAGGGGGTACAATGAGCAGTTCTTC.

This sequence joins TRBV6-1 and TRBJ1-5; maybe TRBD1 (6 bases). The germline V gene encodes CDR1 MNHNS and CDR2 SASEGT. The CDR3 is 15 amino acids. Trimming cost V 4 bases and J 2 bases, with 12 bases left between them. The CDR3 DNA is TGTGCCAGCAGTGCCCAGGGGTTTGGCAATCAGCCCCAGCATTTT. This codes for CASSAQGFGNQPQHF.

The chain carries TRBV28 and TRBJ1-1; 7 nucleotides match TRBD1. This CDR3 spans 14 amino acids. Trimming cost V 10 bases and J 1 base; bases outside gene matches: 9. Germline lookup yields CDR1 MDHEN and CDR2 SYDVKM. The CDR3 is CATRGVGQNTEAFF. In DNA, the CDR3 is TGTGCCACCAGGGGGGTGGGACAGAACACTGAAGCTTTCTTT.

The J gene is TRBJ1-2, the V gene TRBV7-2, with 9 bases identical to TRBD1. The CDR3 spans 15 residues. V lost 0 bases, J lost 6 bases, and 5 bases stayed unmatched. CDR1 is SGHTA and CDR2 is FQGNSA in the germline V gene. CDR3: CASSLAGQGSHGYTF. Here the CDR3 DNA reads TGTGCCAGCAGCTTAGCGGGACAGGGTTCTCATGGCTACACCTTC. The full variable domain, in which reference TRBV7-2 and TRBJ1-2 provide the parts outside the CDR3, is GAGVSQSPSNKVTEKGKDVELRCDPISGHTALYWYRQSLGQGLEFLIYFQGNSAPDKSGLPSDRFSAERTGGSVSTLTIQRTQQEDSAVYLCASSLAGQGSHGYTFGSGTRLTVV.

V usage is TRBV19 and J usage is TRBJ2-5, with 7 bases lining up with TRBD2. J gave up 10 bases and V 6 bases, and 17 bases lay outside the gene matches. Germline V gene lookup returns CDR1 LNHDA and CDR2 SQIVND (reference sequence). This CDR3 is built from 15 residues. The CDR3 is CASSSERGPLWGQYF. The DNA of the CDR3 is TGTGCCAGTAGCAGTGAGCGGGGTCCGTTATGGGGCCAGTACTTC.

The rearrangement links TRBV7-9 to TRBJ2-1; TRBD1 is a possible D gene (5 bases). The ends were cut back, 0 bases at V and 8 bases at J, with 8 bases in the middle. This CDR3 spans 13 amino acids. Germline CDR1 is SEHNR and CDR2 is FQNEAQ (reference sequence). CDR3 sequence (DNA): TGTGCCAGCAGCTTAGCCAGGGCCTATGAGCAGTTCTTC. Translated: CASSLARAYEQFF.

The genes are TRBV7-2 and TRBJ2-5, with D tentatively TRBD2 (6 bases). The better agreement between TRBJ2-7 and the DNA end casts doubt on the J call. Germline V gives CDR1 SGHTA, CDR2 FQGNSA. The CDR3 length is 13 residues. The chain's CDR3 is CASRAGPPYEQYF. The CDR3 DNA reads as TGTGCCAGCAGGGCGGGACCCCCCTACGAGCAGTACTTC.

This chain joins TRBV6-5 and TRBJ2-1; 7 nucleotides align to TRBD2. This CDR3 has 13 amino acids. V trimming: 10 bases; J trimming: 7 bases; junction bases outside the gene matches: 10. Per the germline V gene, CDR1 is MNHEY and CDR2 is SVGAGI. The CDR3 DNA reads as TGTGCCACTTCGACGGGACTAAAGAATGAGCAGTTCTTC. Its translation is CATSTGLKNEQFF.

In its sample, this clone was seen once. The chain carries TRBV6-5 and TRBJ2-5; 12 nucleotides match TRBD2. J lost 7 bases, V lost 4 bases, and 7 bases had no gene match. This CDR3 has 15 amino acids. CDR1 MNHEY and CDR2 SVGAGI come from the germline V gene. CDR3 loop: CASSSGLAGPRTQYF. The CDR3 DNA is TGTGCCAGCAGTTCTGGACTAGCGGGGCCTCGGACCCAGTACTTC.

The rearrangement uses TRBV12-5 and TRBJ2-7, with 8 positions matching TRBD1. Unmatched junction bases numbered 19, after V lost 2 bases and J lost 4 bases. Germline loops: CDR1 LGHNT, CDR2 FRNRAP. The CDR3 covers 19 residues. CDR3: CASGLPTDRAGPDLYEQYF. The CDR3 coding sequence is TGTGCTAGTGGTTTGCCGACGGACAGGGCGGGACCGGATTTATACGAGCAGTACTTC.

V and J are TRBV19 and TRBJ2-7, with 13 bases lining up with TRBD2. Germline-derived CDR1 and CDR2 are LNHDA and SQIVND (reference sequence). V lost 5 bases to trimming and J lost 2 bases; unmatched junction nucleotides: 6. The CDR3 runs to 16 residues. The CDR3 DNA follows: TGTGCCAGTAGTTCCACCGGGACTAGCGGGGCCTACGAGCAGTACTTC. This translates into CASSSTGTSGAYEQYF.

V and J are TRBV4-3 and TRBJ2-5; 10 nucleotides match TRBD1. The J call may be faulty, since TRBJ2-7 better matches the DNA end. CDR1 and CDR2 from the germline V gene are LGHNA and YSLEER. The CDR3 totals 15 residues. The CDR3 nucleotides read TGCGCCAGCAGCCAAGGACAGGGGGCCGGATACGAGCAGTACTTC. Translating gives CASSQGQGAGYEQYF.